This T cell receptor beta chain stems from a study of blood T cell repertoires in COVID-19. Study details: Nucleic acid was either cDNA or gDNA, and it came from T cells, B-cell-depleted T cells, or PBMCs.

J gave up 8 bases and V 7 bases, and 17 bases lay outside the gene matches. The CDR3 is 16 residues long. CDR1 is SNHLY, CDR2 FYNNEI, per germline. Methods used by the authors: Estimation of nucleated cell counts relied on the amplification of reference gene primers. Produced via immunoSEQ multiplex PCR; TCRdb's table is partial and in-frame only. V and J calls plus clone size are reproduced from that table; the DNA served to infer D and trimming. The sample has 250,000 or so clones, approximately 88% seen once. The sequence came from a young woman who had been exposed to COVID-19. Specimen: PBMCs or T cells enriched from blood (not recorded which). The chain couples TRBV2 to TRBJ1-2; 9 bases agree with TRBD1. The CDR3 nucleotides read TGTGCCAGCACGTCCTCGCTCCGGGACAGGGTTAGGGGCTACACCTTC. Protein: CASTSSLRDRVRGYTF. The full variable domain, rest sourced from reference TRBV2 and TRBJ1-2, is EPEVTQTPSHQVTQMGQEVILRCVPISNHLYFYWYRQILGQKVEFLVSFYNNEISEKSEIFDDQFSVERPDGSNFTLKIRSTKLEDSAMYFCASTSSLRDRVRGYTFGSGTRLTVV.